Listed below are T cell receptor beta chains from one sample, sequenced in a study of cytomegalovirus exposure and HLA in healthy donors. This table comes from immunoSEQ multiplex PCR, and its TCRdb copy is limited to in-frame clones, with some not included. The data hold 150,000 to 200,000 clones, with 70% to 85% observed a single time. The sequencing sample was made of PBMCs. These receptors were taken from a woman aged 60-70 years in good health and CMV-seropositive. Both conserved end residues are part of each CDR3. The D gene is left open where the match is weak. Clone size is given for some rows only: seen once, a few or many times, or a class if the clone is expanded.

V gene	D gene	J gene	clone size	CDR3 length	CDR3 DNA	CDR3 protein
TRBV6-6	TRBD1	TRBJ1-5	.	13	TGTGCCAGCAGTACAGGGGGTAGTCAGCCCCAGCATTTT	CASSTGGSQPQHF
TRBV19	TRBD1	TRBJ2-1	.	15	TGTGCCAGTAACGCCGGGACAGCGTTCTACAATGAGCAGTTCTTC	CASNAGTAFYNEQFF
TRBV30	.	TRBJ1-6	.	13	TGTGCCTGGAAAAAAAGGGGAAATTCACCCCTCCACTTT	CAWKKRGNSPLHF
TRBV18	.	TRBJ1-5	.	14	TGTGCCAGCTCACCACCGGACAGTAATCAGCCCCAGCATTTT	CASSPPDSNQPQHF
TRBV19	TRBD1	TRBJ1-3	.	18	TGTGCCAGTAGGGAAGCCGGACAGGGGGTTCCGACTGGAAACACCATATATTTT	CASREAGQGVPTGNTIYF
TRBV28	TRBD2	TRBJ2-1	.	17	TGTGCCAGCAGTTTAACCCGGCTAGCGGGTTCCTACAATGAGCAGTTCTTC	CASSLTRLAGSYNEQFF
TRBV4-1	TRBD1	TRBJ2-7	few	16	TGCGCCAGCAGCCCCCAGCCGGGGGGACAGGGGGACGAGCAGTACTTC	CASSPQPGGQGDEQYF
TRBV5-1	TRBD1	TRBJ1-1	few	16	TGCGCCAGCAGCTTGGATGGCAGGGGGCGAACCAGTGAAGCTTTCTTT	CASSLDGRGRTSEAFF
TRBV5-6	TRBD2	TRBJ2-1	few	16	TGTGCCAGCAGCCCGACTCTAGCGGGGGGGCTCAATGAGCAGTTCTTC	CASSPTLAGGLNEQFF
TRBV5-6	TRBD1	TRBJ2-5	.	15	TGTGCCAGCAGCTACGGGACAGGGGGAGCTGAAGGGCAGTACTTC	CASSYGTGGAEGQYF
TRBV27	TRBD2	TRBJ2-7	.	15	TGTGCCAGCAGTAAACCGGGACTAGGGGCCTACGAGCAGTACTTC	CASSKPGLGAYEQYF
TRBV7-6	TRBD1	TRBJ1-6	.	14	TGTGCCAGCAGCCGGGACAGGGATAATTCACCCCTCCACTTT	CASSRDRDNSPLHF
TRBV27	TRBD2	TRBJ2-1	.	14	TGTGCCAGCAGACTAGCGTTCTGGGACAATGAGCAGTTCTTC	CASRLAFWDNEQFF
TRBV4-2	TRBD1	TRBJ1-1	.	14	TGTGCCAGCAACCGAGGACAGGGGAGCGCTGAAGCTTTCTTT	CASNRGQGSAEAFF
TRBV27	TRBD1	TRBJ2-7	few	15	TGTGCCAGCAGGGGGGGGACAGGGGGGATCTACGAGCAGTACTTC	CASRGGTGGIYEQYF
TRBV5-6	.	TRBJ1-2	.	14	TGTGCCAGCAGCTTGGGGGGGGAGACCCAAGGCTACACCTTC	CASSLGGETQGYTF
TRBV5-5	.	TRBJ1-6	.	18	TGTGCCAGCAGCTTGGGGACTCCCGGCAGCTCCTATAATTCACCCCTCCACTTT	CASSLGTPGSSYNSPLHF
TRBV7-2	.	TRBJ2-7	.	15	TGTGCCAGCAGCTACGACCGGGACTTCTCCTACGAGCAGTACTTC	CASSYDRDFSYEQYF
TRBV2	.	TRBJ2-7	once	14	TGTGCCAGCAGTGAAGGGGGACTTAACGACGAGCAGTACTTC	CASSEGGLNDEQYF
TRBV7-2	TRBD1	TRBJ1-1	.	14	TGTGCCAGCAGCTGGGACAGGGGGCTGACTGAAGCTTTCTTT	CASSWDRGLTEAFF
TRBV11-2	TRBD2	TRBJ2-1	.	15	TGTGCCAGCAGCTACTGGGGTGGACTAGCCAATGAGCAGTTCTTC	CASSYWGGLANEQFF
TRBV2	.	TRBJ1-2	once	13	TGTGCCAGCAGTCGAACAGCTAACTATGGCTACACCTTC	CASSRTANYGYTF
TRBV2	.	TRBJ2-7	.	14	TGTGCCAGCAGGTTCAGGGGTAGCTCCTACGAGCAGTACTTC	CASRFRGSSYEQYF
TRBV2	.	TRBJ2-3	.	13	TGTGCCAGCAGTGGCGAGTCCACAGATACGCAGTATTTT	CASSGESTDTQYF
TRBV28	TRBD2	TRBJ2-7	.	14	TGTGCCAGCAGTTTGGGACTAGTTAGCTACGAGCAGTACTTC	CASSLGLVSYEQYF
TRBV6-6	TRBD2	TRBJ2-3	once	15	TGTGCCAGCAGTAGCGGGGGGGCTAACACAGATACGCAGTATTTT	CASSSGGANTDTQYF
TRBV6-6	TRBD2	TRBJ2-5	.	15	TGTGCCAGCAGTTCCCCGACTAGCACCGGGGAGACCCAGTACTTC	CASSSPTSTGETQYF
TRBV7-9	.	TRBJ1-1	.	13	TGTTCCAGCAGCTCGTCTATGAACACTGAAGCTTTCTTT	CSSSSSMNTEAFF
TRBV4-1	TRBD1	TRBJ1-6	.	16	TGCGCCAGCAGCCCTAATACAGGGGTCCGTGGGTCACCCCTCCACTTT	CASSPNTGVRGSPLHF
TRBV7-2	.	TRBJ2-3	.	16	TGTGCCAGCAGCTTAGTAGCCAGGGTGGGAACAGATACGCAGTATTTT	CASSLVARVGTDTQYF
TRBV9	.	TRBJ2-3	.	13	TGTGCCAGCAGCGTACAGGGTCCAGATACGCAGTATTTT	CASSVQGPDTQYF
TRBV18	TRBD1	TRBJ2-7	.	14	TGTGCCAGCTCTCGACAGGGTGGGTTGGGCGAGCAGTACTTC	CASSRQGGLGEQYF
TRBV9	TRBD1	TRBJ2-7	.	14	TGTGCCAGCAGCGTCCGGGACAGGGTTGGAGAGCAGTACTTC	CASSVRDRVGEQYF
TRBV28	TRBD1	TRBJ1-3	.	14	TGTGCCAGCAGTCCTACAGGGGCTGGAAACACCATATATTTT	CASSPTGAGNTIYF
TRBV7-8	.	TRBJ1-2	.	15	TGTGCCAGCAGCCCGCTGACATTCCGGAACTATGGCTACACCTTC	CASSPLTFRNYGYTF
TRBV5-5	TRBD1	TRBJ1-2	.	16	TGTGCCAGCAGCTTGATGACAGGGATAGGTAACTATGGCTACACCTTC	CASSLMTGIGNYGYTF
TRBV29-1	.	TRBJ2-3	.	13	TGCAGCGTTGAAGGGGGCTGGACAGATACGCAGTATTTT	CSVEGGWTDTQYF
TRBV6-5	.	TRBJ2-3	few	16	TGTGCCAGCAGTTACTCGTTCTCGGTCTTGGCAGATACGCAGTATTTT	CASSYSFSVLADTQYF
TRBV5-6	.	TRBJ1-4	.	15	TGTGCCAGCAGCTTGGTCGGACAGTTAAATGAAAAACTGTTTTTT	CASSLVGQLNEKLFF
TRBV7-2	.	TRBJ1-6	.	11	TGTGCCAGCCAAAATAATTCACCCCTCCACTTT	CASQNNSPLHF
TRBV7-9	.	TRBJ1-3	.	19	TGTGCCAGCAGCTTAGTTCCAGGGCATAGATCCGTTGATGGAAACACCATATATTTT	CASSLVPGHRSVDGNTIYF
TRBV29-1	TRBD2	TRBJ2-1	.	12	TGCAGCGTCTCGGGAGGATGGAATGAGCAGTTCTTC	CSVSGGWNEQFF
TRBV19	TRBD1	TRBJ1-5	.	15	TGTGCCAGTAGTCCCACCGACAGGGGCAATCAGCCCCAGCATTTT	CASSPTDRGNQPQHF
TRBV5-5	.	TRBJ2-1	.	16	TGTGCCAGCAGCTTTTTTAGCGCAAGCTCCTACAATGAGCAGTTCTTC	CASSFFSASSYNEQFF
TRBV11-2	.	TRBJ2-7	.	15	TGTGCCAGCAGCTTGAGGGACACAAGTATCTACGAGCAGTACTTC	CASSLRDTSIYEQYF
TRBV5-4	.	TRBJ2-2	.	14	TGTGCCAGCAGCACGGACAGTAACACCGGGGAGCTGTTTTTT	CASSTDSNTGELFF
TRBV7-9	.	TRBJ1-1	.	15	TGTGCCAGCAGCCCGGGGGAGGGCAGGGGTACTGAAGCTTTCTTT	CASSPGEGRGTEAFF
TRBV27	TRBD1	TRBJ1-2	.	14	TGTGCCAGCGCCGCGGGACAGGGGTACTATGGCTACACCTTC	CASAAGQGYYGYTF
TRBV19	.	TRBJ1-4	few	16	TGTGCCAGTAGTATCTCTAGCCGGATGTCTAATGAAAAACTGTTTTTT	CASSISSRMSNEKLFF
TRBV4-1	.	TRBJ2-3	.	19	TGCGCCAGCAGCCAAGATCGCCCAGGGATGATTTCTAGCACAGATACGCAGTATTTT	CASSQDRPGMISSTDTQYF